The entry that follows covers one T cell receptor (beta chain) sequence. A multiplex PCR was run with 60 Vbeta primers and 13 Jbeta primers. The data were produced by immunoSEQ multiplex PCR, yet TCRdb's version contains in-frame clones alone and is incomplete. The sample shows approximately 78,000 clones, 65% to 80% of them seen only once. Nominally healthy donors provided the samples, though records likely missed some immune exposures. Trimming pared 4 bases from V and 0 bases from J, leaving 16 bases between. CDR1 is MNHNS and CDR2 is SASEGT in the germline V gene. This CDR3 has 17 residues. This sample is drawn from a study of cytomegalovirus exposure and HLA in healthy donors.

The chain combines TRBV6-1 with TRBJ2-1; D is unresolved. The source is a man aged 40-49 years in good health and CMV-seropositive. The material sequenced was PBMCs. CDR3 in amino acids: CASSVSVGVSSYNEQFF. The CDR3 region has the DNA TGTGCCAGCAGTGTCTCGGTGGGCGTCAGCTCCTACAATGAGCAGTTCTTC.